This T cell receptor beta chain was captured by sequencing in a study of T cell repertoires in cytomegalovirus infection. About the study: CMV infection together with matching HLA type was indicated by public TCR beta signatures. Whole-study findings and limits: Accumulated public TCR beta family frequency recognized individuals carrying CMV together with the relevant HLA. The ex vivo response was dominated by HLA-C-restricted CMV-specific TCR beta clonotypes.

The CDR3 is 16 residues long. Per the germline V gene, CDR1 is SGHNT and CDR2 is YYREEE (reference sequence). Trimming stripped 0 bases from V and 5 bases from J, with 16 bases between. TCRdb fed the reads into MiXCR, producing one record per CDR3 protein. The sample consists of a few hundred thousand distinct CDR3 sequences, less than 30% of them appearing once. This clonotype was detected a few times. No antigen is known for it. The chain couples TRBV5-4 to TRBJ2-3, with D perhaps TRBD1 (6 bases). The sequencing sample was made of PBMCs. This sequence was found in a human donor in good health (CMV status not recorded). Some clones in this sample may be carry-over from other donors' samples. CDR3 nucleotides: TGTGCCAGCAGCTTGGCCATGGGGGCACAGGGAGATACGCAGTATTTT. Residues: CASSLAMGAQGDTQYF.